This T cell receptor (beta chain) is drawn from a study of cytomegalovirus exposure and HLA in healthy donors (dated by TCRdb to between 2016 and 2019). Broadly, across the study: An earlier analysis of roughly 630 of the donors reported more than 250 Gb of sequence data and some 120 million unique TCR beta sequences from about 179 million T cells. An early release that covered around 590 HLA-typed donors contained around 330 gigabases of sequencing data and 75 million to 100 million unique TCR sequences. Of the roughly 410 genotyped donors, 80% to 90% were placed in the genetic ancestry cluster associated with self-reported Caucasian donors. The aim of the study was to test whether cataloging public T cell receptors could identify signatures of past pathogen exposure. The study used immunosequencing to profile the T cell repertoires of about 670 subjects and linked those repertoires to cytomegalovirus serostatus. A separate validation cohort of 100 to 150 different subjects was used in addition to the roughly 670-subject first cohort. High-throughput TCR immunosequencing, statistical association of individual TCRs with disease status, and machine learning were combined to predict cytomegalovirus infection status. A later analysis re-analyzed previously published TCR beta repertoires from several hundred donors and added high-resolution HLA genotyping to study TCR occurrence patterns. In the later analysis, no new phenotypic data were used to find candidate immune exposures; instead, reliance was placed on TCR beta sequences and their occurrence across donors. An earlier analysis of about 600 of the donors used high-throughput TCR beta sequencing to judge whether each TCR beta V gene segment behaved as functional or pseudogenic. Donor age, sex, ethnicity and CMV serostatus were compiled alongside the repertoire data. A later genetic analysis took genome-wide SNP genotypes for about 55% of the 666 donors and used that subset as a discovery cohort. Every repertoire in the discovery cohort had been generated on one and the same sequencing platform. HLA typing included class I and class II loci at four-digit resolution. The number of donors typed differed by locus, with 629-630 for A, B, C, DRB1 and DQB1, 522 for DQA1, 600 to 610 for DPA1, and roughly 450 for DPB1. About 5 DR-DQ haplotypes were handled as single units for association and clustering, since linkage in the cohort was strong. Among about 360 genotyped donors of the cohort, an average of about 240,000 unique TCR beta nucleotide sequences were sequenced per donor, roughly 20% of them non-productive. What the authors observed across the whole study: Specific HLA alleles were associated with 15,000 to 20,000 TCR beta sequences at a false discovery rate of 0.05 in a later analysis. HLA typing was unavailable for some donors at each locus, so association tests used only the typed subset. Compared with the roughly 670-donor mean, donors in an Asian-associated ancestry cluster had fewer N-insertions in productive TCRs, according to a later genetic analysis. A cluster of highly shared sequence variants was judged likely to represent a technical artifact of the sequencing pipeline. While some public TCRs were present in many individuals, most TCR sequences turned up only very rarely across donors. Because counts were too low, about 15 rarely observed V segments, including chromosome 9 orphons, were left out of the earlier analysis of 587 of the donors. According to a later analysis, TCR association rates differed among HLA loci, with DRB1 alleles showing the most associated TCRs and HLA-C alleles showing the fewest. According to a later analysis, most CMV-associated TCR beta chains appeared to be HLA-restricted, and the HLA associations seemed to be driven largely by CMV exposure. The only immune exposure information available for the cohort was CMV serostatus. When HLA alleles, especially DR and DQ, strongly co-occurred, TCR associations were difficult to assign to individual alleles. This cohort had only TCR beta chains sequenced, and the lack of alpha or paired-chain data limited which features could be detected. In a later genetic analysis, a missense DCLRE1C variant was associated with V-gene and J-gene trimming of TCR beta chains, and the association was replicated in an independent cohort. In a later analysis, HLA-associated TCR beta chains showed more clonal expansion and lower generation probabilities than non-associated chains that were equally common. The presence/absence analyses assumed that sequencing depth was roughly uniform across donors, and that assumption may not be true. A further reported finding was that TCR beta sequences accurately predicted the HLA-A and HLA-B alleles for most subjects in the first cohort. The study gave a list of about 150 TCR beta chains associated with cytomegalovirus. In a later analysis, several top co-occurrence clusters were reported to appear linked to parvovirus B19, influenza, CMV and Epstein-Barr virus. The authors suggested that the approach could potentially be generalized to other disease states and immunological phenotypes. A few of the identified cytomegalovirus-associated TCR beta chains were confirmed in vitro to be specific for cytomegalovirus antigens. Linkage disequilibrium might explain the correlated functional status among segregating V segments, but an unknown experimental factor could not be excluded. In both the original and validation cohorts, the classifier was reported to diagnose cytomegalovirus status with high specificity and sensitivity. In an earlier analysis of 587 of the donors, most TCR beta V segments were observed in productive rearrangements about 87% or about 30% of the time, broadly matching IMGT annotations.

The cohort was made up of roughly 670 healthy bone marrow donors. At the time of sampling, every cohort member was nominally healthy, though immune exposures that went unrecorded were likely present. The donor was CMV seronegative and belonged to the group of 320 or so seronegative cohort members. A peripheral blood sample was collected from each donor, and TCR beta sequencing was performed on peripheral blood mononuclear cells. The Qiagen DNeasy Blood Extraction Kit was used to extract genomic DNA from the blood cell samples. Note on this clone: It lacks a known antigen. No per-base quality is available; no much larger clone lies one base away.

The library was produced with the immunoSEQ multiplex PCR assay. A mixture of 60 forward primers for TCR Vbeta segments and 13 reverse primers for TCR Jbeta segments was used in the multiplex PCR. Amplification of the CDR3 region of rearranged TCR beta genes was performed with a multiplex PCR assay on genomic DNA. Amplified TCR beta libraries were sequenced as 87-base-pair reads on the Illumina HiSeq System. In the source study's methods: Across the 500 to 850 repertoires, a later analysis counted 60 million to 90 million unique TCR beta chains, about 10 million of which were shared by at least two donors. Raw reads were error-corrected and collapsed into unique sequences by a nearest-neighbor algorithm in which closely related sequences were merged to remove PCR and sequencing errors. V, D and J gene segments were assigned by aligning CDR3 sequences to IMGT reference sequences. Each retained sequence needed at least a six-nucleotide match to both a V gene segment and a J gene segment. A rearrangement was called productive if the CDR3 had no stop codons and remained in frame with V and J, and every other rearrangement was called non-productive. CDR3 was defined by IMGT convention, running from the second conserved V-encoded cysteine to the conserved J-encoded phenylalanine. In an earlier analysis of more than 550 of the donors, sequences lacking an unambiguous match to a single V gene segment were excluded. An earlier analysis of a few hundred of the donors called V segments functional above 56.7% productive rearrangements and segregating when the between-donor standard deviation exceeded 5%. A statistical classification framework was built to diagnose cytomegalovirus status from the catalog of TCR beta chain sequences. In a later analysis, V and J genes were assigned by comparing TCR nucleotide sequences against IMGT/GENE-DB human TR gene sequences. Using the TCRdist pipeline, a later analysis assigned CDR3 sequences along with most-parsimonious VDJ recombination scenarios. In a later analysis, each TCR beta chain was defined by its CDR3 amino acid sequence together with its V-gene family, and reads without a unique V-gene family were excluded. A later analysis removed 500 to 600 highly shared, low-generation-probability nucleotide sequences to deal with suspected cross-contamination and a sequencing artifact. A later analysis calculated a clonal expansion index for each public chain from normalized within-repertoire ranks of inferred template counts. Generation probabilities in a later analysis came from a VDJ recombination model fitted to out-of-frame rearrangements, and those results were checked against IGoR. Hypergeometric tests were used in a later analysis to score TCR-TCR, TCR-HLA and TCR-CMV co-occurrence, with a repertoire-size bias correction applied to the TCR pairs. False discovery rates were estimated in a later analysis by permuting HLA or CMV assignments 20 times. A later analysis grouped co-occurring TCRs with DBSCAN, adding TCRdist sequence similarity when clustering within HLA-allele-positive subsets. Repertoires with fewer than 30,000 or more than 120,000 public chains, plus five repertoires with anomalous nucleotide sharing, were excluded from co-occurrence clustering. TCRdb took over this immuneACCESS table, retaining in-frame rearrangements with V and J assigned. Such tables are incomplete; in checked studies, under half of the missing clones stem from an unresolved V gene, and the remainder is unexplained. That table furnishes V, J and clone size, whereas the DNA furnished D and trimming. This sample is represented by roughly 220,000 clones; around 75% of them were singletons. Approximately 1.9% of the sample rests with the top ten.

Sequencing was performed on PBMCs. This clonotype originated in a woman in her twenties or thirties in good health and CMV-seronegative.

The DNA sequence is as follows: TGTGCCAGCAGCCCACTAGAACAAGAGACCCAGTACTTC. This yields the protein CASSPLEQETQYF. The V gene is TRBV5-4 and the J gene is TRBJ2-5; TRBD2 is a possible D gene, resting on 5 matching bases. Trimming at the junction amounts to 4 bases on V and 2 bases on J, and the germline ends lie 9 bases apart. CDR1 and CDR2 are drawn from the germline V gene (reference sequence): SGHNT, YYREEE. The CDR3, from cysteine to phenylalanine, totals 13 residues. The sequence is cut down to CDR3 DNA, 39 bases in frame from base 1.